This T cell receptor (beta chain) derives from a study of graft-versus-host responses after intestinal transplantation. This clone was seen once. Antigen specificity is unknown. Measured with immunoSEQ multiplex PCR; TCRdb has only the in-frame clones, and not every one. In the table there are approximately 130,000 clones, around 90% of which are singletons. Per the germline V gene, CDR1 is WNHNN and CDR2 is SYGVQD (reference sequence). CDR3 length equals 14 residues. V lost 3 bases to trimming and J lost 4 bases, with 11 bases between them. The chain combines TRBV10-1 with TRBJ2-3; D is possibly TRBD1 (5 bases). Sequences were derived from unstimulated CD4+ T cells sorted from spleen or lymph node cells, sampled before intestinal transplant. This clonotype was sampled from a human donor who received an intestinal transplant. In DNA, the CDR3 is TGCGCCAGCAGTGAAAAGGGGTTTCCAGATACGCAGTATTTT. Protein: CASSEKGFPDTQYF.